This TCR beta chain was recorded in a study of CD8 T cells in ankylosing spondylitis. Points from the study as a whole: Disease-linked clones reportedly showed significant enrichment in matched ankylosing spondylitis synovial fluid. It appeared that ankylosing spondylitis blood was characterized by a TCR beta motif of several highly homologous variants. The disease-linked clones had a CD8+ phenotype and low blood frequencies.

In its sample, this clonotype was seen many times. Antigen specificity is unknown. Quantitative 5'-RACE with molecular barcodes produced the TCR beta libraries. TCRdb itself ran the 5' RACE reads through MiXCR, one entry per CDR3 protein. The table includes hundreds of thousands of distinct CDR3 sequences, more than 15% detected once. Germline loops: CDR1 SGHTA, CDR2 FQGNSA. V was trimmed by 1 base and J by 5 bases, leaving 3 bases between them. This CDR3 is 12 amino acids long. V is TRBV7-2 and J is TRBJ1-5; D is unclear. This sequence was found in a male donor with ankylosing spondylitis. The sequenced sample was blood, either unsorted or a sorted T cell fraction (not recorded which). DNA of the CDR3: TGTGCCAGCAGCTTAGATTATCAGCCCCAGCATTTT. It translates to CASSLDYQPQHF.